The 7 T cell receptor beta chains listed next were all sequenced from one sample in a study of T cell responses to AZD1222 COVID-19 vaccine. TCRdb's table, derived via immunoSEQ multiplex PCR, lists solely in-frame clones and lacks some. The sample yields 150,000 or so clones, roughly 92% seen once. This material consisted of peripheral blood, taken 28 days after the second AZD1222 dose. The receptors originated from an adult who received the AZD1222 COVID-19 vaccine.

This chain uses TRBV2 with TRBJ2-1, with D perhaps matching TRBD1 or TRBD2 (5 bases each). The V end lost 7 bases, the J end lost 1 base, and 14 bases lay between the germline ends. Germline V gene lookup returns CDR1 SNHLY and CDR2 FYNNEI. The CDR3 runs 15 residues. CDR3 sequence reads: CASIGTTFSYNEQFF. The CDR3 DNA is TGTGCCAGCATAGGGACGACTTTTTCCTACAATGAGCAGTTCTTC.

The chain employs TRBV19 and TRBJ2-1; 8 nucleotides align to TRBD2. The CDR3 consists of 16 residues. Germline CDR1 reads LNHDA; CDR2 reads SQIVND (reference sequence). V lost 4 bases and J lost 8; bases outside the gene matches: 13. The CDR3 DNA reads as TGTGCCAGTAGTACAAACCCTGGGACTAGGATCTATGAGCAGTTCTTC. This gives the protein CASSTNPGTRIYEQFF.

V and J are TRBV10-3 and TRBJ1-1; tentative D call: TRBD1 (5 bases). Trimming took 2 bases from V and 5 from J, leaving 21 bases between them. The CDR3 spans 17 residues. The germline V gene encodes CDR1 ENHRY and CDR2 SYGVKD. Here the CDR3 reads CAISERGSAREGTEAFF. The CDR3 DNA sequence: TGTGCCATCAGTGAGCGGGGGTCGGCCCGTGAAGGAACTGAAGCTTTCTTT.

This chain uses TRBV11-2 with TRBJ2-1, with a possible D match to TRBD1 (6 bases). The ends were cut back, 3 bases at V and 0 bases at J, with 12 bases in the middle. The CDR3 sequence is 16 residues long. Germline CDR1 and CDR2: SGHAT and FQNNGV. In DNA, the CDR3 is TGTGCCAGCAGCTTCCGACAGGCCAACTCCTACAATGAGCAGTTCTTC. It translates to CASSFRQANSYNEQFF.

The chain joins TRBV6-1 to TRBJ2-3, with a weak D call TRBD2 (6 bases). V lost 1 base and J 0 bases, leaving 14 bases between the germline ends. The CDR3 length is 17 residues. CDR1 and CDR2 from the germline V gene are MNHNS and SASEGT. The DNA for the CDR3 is TGTGCCAGCAGTGAAGTTTTCGCGGGGACTAGCACAGATACGCAGTATTTT. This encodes CASSEVFAGTSTDTQYF.

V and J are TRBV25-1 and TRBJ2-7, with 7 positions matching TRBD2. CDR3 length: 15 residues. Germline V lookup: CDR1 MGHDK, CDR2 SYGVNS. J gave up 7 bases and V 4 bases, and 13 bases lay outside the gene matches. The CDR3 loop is CASSVQGPGRAEQYF. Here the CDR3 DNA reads TGTGCCAGCAGTGTCCAGGGTCCGGGGAGGGCTGAGCAGTACTTC.

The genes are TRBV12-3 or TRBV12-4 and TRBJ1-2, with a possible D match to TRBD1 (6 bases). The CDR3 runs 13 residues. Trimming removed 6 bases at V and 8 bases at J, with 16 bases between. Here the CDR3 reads CASSPTGLKGYTF. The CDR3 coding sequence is TGTGCCAGCAGCCCAACAGGGCTTAAGGGCTACACCTTC.